Listed below are T cell receptor beta chains from one sample, sequenced in a study of blood T cell repertoires in COVID-19. Using immunoSEQ multiplex PCR, the repertoire was profiled, and TCRdb retains in-frame clones only, with some absent. Of over 150,000 clones detected, approximately 79% appear once; the ten largest clones hold around 7%. Sequenced sample: PBMCs or T cells enriched from blood (not recorded which). All receptors come from a man over 45 who had recovered from COVID-19. The CDR3 runs from the conserved cysteine through the conserved F or W. Each record gives: J gene, D gene, clone size, V gene, CDR3 DNA, CDR3 protein. A D gene is named only where the DNA matches it firmly. The size of a clone is reported for some rows only, either as once, few or many, or as a class for expanded clones.

TRBJ2-7,.,.,TRBV12-3/TRBV12-4,TGTGCCAGCAGGAAGGTTCCTACGGGGGAGCAGTACTTC,CASRKVPTGEQYF
TRBJ2-5,.,.,TRBV7-2,TGTGCCAGCAGCTTGGCGGGGGAGACCCAGTACTTC,CASSLAGETQYF
TRBJ2-1,TRBD1,few,TRBV7-7,TGTGCTAGCAGCTCAGGAAGGGCAGGGGGAAGTGAGCAGTTCTTC,CASSSGRAGGSEQFF
TRBJ1-5,.,.,TRBV30,TGTGCCTGGAGTGCAGGGGAACTTAGCAATCAGCCCCAGCATTTT,CAWSAGELSNQPQHF
TRBJ2-7,.,.,TRBV3-1/TRBV3-2,TGTGCCAGCAGCCAAGATTGGGCAGGGAACTTCGAGCAGTACTTC,CASSQDWAGNFEQYF
TRBJ1-4,.,.,TRBV9,TGTGCCAGCGCGAGACAAACCGGGGGTGAAAAACTGTTTTTT,CASARQTGGEKLFF
TRBJ1-1,TRBD1,.,TRBV5-1,TGCGCCAGCAGCTACCAGGGGGAGATTGAAGCTTTCTTT,CASSYQGEIEAFF
TRBJ1-5,.,few,TRBV18,TGTGCCAGCTCACCAGCGGGGAATCAGCCCCAGCATTTT,CASSPAGNQPQHF
TRBJ2-7,.,.,TRBV6-1,TGTGCCAGCAGTGAGGCGAGCGGTAGCTCCTACGAGCAGTACTTC,CASSEASGSSYEQYF
TRBJ2-5,TRBD2,.,TRBV5-1,TGCGCCAGCAGCCCCGGGCTAGCGGGGGGGCCGAGGACCCAGTACTTC,CASSPGLAGGPRTQYF
TRBJ2-2,TRBD2,once,TRBV10-2,TGCGCCAGCAAGGGACTAGGGGCCGGGGAGCTGTTTTTT,CASKGLGAGELFF
TRBJ2-5,TRBD2,.,TRBV6-5,TGTGCCAGCAGGGACCTCGGGACTAGCGGGGAGACCCAGTACTTC,CASRDLGTSGETQYF
TRBJ1-6,TRBD1,.,TRBV2,TGTGCCAGCAGTGAAAGGGACAGGGGCTCACCCCTCCACTTT,CASSERDRGSPLHF
TRBJ2-1,.,.,TRBV4-1,TGCGCCAGCAGCCAAGGGGGGCTAGGGTCCTACAATGAGCAGTTCTTC,CASSQGGLGSYNEQFF
TRBJ2-2,.,.,TRBV11-3,TGTGCCAGCAGCCCACTACTCGACACCGGGGAGCTGTTTTTT,CASSPLLDTGELFF
TRBJ2-2,TRBD2,.,TRBV2,TGTGCCAGCAGTGTCGCTAGCGGGGGGCCCGCCGGGGAGCTGTTTTTT,CASSVASGGPAGELFF
TRBJ2-5,TRBD2,.,TRBV15,TGTGCCACCAGCAGAGATAGCGGGGGGGCCGAGACCCAGTACTTC,CATSRDSGGAETQYF
TRBJ1-5,TRBD1,.,TRBV19,TGTGCCAGTAGAGAACAGGGGATGAGGCAGCCCCAGCATTTT,CASREQGMRQPQHF
TRBJ2-1,.,.,TRBV4-1,TGCGCCAGCAGCCAAGATGGGGGGACCAATGAGCAGTTCTTC,CASSQDGGTNEQFF
TRBJ2-5,.,.,TRBV5-5,TGTGCCAGCAGCTTGTTGCAGGTCGGAGGCCAAGAGACCCAGTACTTC,CASSLLQVGGQETQYF
TRBJ2-2,.,.,TRBV5-1,TGCGCCAGCAGCTTGGAAGGACAGAAGTACACCGGGGAGCTGTTTTTT,CASSLEGQKYTGELFF
TRBJ2-2,.,.,TRBV6-5,TGTGCCAGCAGTCCCAGGGTGAACGGGGAGCTGTTTTTT,CASSPRVNGELFF
TRBJ2-7,TRBD1,.,TRBV5-6,TGTGCCAGCAGCGAAGGGGGCTGGTCCTACGAGCAGTACTTC,CASSEGGWSYEQYF
TRBJ2-2,TRBD2,.,TRBV13,TGTGCCAGCAGCTTAGGACTAGCGGGGAACACCGGGGAGCTGTTTTTT,CASSLGLAGNTGELFF
TRBJ1-2,.,few,TRBV3-1/TRBV3-2,TGTGCCAGCAGCATCGACAGTGTCGCCACCTTC,CASSIDSVATF
TRBJ1-3,.,.,TRBV6-5,TGTGCCAGCAGTTACTCCAGGGGCTCTGGAAACACCATATATTTT,CASSYSRGSGNTIYF
TRBJ1-5,TRBD1,.,TRBV24-1,TGTGCCACCAGTGATAGGGGGCGTCAGCCCCAGCATTTT,CATSDRGRQPQHF
TRBJ2-7,.,.,TRBV7-3,TGTGCCAGCAGCTTAAGTCCAGGACACTACGAGCAGTACTTC,CASSLSPGHYEQYF
TRBJ2-3,.,.,TRBV7-9,TGTGCCAGCAGCTTAGCCGGGGGGCGGGAAGATACGCAGTATTTT,CASSLAGGREDTQYF
TRBJ1-2,.,.,TRBV6-5,TGTGCCAGCAGCCTGGGACTCGTCCGGGGCTACACCTTC,CASSLGLVRGYTF
TRBJ2-3,.,.,TRBV3-1/TRBV3-2,TGTGCCAGCAGCCAAGATCCGCCGCGAAGCACAGATACGCAGTATTTT,CASSQDPPRSTDTQYF
TRBJ2-3,.,.,TRBV4-3,TGCGCCAGCAGCCAATTTCTACAGATCACAGATACGCAGTATTTT,CASSQFLQITDTQYF
TRBJ2-1,.,.,TRBV3-1/TRBV3-2,TGTGCCAGCAGCATCAGCGGAAGCTCCTACAATGAGCAGTTCTTC,CASSISGSSYNEQFF
TRBJ1-6,.,.,TRBV6-5,TGTGCCAGCAGTTATTCAGGGTTAGGTTCACCCCTCCACTTT,CASSYSGLGSPLHF
TRBJ2-7,TRBD1,.,TRBV30,TGTGCCACCGGACAGGGCCGCTACGAGCAGTACTTC,CATGQGRYEQYF
TRBJ1-2,.,.,TRBV12-3/TRBV12-4,TGTGCCAGCAGCCCCAGTGGTAACTATGGCTACACCTTC,CASSPSGNYGYTF
TRBJ2-3,TRBD2,.,TRBV6-5,TGTGCCAGCAGTCCAATAACGGGGGGAACAGATACGCAGTATTTT,CASSPITGGTDTQYF
TRBJ1-4,.,.,TRBV14,TGTGCCAGCAGCCAAGACAGGGCCGGAAAACTGTTTTTT,CASSQDRAGKLFF
TRBJ1-2,.,.,TRBV7-9,TGTGCCAGCAGCTTGCCCGGGGGCTATGGCTACACCTTC,CASSLPGGYGYTF
TRBJ1-5,.,.,TRBV19,TGTGCCAGTAGTCGCAGTTGGCAGCCCCAGCATTTT,CASSRSWQPQHF
TRBJ1-1,.,.,TRBV7-9,TGTGCCAGCAGCTTATTACAGATGAACACTGAAGCTTTCTTT,CASSLLQMNTEAFF
TRBJ1-2,TRBD1,.,TRBV6-5,TGTGCCAGCAGTTACTCGATCATGGCAGGGGGAAATGGCTACACCTTC,CASSYSIMAGGNGYTF
TRBJ1-3,TRBD1,.,TRBV7-2,TGTGCCAGCAGCTTACAGACAGGGGCTGGAAACACCATATATTTT,CASSLQTGAGNTIYF
TRBJ2-7,.,.,TRBV13,TGTGCCAGCAGCACCCTCCAGGGATACGAGCAGTACTTC,CASSTLQGYEQYF
TRBJ2-7,TRBD2,.,TRBV6-5,TGTGCCAGCAGTTACAGCGGGGGGGCCCTGAACGAGCAGTACTTC,CASSYSGGALNEQYF
TRBJ1-5,.,.,TRBV20-1,TGCAGTGCTAGTTCCCGACAGCCCAATCAGCCCCAGCATTTT,CSASSRQPNQPQHF
TRBJ2-7,TRBD1,.,TRBV28,TGTGCCACGAAATCCAGTCGACAGGGGACCTTATACGAGCAGTACTTC,CATKSSRQGTLYEQYF
TRBJ2-7,TRBD1,.,TRBV13,TGTGCCAGCAGCTTGAGGGGGCGCCCGGGGGAGCAGTACTTC,CASSLRGRPGEQYF
TRBJ2-6,.,.,TRBV4-3,TGCGCCAGCAGCCAAGATACGCCGGGTGGGGCCAACGTCCTGACTTTC,CASSQDTPGGANVLTF
TRBJ1-5,.,.,TRBV2,TGTGCCAGCAGGCTCCCCTCAGGTATTAATCAGCCCCAGCATTTT,CASRLPSGINQPQHF
TRBJ1-2,TRBD1,few,TRBV18,TGTGCCAGCTCACCACCGGGGACAGGGGTGATCTATGGCTACACCTTC,CASSPPGTGVIYGYTF